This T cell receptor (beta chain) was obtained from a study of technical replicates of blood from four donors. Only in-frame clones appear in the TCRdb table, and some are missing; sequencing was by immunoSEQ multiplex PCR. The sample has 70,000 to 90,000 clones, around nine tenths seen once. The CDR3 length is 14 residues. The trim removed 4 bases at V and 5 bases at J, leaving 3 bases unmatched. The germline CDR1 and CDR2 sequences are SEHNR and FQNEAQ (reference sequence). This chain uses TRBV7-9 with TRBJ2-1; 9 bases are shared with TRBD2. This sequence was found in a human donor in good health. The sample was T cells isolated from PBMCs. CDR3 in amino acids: CASSYRGGDNEQFF. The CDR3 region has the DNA TGTGCCAGCAGCTATCGCGGGGGGGACAATGAGCAGTTCTTC.